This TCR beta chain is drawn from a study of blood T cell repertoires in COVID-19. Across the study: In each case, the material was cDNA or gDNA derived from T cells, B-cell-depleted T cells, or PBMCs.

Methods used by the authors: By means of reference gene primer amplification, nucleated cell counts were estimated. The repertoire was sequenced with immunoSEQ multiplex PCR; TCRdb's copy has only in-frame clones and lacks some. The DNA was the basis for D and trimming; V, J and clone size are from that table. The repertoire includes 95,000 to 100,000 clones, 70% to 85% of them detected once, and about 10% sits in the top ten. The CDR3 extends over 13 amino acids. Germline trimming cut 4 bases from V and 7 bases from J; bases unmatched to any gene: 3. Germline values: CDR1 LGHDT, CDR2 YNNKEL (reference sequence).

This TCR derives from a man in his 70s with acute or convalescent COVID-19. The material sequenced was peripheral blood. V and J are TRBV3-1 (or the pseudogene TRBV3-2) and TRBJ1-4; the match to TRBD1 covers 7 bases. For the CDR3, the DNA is TGTGCCAGCAGCCGGCGGACAGGTGAAAAACTGTTTTTT. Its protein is CASSRRTGEKLFF.